Listed below are T cell receptor beta chains from one sample, sequenced in a study of T cell changes during pregnancy in multiple sclerosis. Clones were sequenced by immunoSEQ multiplex PCR, and TCRdb holds only the in-frame ones, with some missing. This table has about 100,000 clones, approximately 90% appearing once. The sample here was peripheral blood, taken in the second trimester of pregnancy. Receptor source: a female donor in good health, enrolled as a control in a pregnancy study. The conserved cysteine and the conserved F or W are not part of the CDR3 here.

TRBV23-1	TRBJ1-5	ASSPGTGEGGNQPQH
TRBV4-1	TRBJ1-5	ASSHRTGTNQPQH
TRBV5-4	TRBJ1-2	ASSPPHRAPMGGYT
TRBV7-6	TRBJ2-7	ASSLLAGAWNEQY
TRBV30	TRBJ2-2	AWSGRTSGRSTGELF
TRBV11-2	TRBJ1-2	ASSLDYRPPEIGGYT
TRBV6-1	TRBJ1-5	ASSERATVPLSNQPQH
TRBV27	TRBJ1-5	ASSLGTGSSQPQH
TRBV4-2	TRBJ1-2	ASSPRVGQNYGYT
TRBV6-1	TRBJ2-7	ASSKTPGSAYEQY
TRBV9	TRBJ2-1	ASSLAPGLAGGNEQF
TRBV5-1	TRBJ2-7	ASSLRDRLSEQY
TRBV18	TRBJ1-6	ASSPGGSSYNSPLH
TRBV7-2	TRBJ2-3	ASRSGGPSTDTQY
TRBV27	TRBJ2-6	ASSHTGVGANVLT
TRBV6-5	TRBJ1-4	ASSLLTGDEKLF
TRBV5-1	TRBJ1-1	ASSSGTGWNTEAF
TRBV5-1	TRBJ1-2	ASSLERETNYGYT
TRBV13	TRBJ2-3	ASSSLTSGRLNTQY
TRBV27	TRBJ2-1	ASSSQGSGNNEQF
TRBV7-9	TRBJ2-1	ASSLWSGTGYNEQF
TRBV7-9	TRBJ2-7	ASSLRVWDLEYEQY
TRBV18	TRBJ1-5	ASSLDRDYQPQH
TRBV5-1	TRBJ1-5	ASRPTGGGNQPQH
TRBV2	TRBJ1-6	ASSGVGPHNSPLH
TRBV6-1	TRBJ1-5	ASSEAGQQDQPQH
TRBV2	TRBJ2-7	ASSLGGGGSYEQY
TRBV10-3	TRBJ2-7	ATQGQAESYEQY
TRBV6-5	TRBJ2-7	ASSPSDSYEQY
TRBV7-8	TRBJ2-7	ASSPRGQTTWGEQY
TRBV7-8	TRBJ1-1	ASSLQAGNTEAF
TRBV5-1	TRBJ2-2	ASSWGEWELF
TRBV29-1	TRBJ1-1	SVDPKGGTVNTEAF
TRBV5-1	TRBJ1-1	ASSSRDRGYTEAF
TRBV19	TRBJ2-5	ASSIGGSTRETQY
TRBV14	TRBJ2-1	ASSQVRAVYNEQF
TRBV30	TRBJ2-2	AWTLAGGPGELF
TRBV19	TRBJ1-1	ASSGTSSPSKDTEAF
TRBV19	TRBJ2-3	ASSPGAGTDTQY
TRBV19	TRBJ2-1	ASSMYGSKRRVYNEQF
TRBV4-1	TRBJ1-3	ASSKPNLGTGGNTIY
TRBV7-9	TRBJ1-5	ASSLERDQPQH
TRBV2	TRBJ2-7	ASRVSGLTYEQY
TRBV19	TRBJ1-5	ATGQGALGNQPQH
TRBV5-1	TRBJ2-1	ASSLEAGYNEQF
TRBV9	TRBJ1-6	ASTPDSFPNSPLH
TRBV5-6	TRBJ2-6	ASSTLRQSGANVLT
TRBV6-1	TRBJ2-1	ASSEEGTRPQF
TRBV11-2	TRBJ1-2	ASSSSFAVNYGYT
TRBV7-2	TRBJ1-2	ASSVGTAHPDYGYT
TRBV6-5	TRBJ2-6	ASSDNSGANVLT
TRBV14	TRBJ1-1	ASSHSQGAKGPEAF
TRBV5-1	TRBJ2-5	ASSRGRMYQETQY
TRBV14	TRBJ1-6	ASSQEGLPSPLH
TRBV2	TRBJ2-2	ASGNDQGTGELF
TRBV2	TRBJ2-7	ASGGQGSYEQY